A selection of T cell receptor beta chains follows, all from one sample in a study of T cell responses to AZD1222 COVID-19 vaccine. Profiling relied on immunoSEQ multiplex PCR, and the TCRdb table lists in-frame clones only, not all of them. The sample has about 100,000 clones, around 83% seen once; the top ten hold about 1.5%. The specimen was peripheral blood, collected on day 0 of AZD1222 vaccination. The source is an adult in good health. Both conserved end residues are part of each CDR3. Fields, in order: J gene, V gene, CDR3 length, CDR3 protein.

TRBJ1-3,TRBV28,13,CASSLGTRNTIYF
TRBJ1-5,TRBV7-2,14,CASSSSGRTQPQHF
TRBJ2-7,TRBV6-2/TRBV6-3,16,CASSYSIAGGAYEQYF
TRBJ2-6,TRBV6-2/TRBV6-3,15,CASSYSQSGANVLTF
TRBJ1-4,TRBV24-1,15,CATSDTGATNEKLFF
TRBJ1-1,TRBV2,17,CASIRQPATLLNTEAFF
TRBJ2-1,TRBV27,13,CASSLSVPREQFF
TRBJ2-3,TRBV7-6,17,CASSPRTSGGLTDTQYF
TRBJ2-7,TRBV4-1,17,CASSRDPGLAVPYEQYF
TRBJ1-2,TRBV14,14,CASSQNRANYGYTF
TRBJ1-1,TRBV6-1,14,CASSESPGGTEAFF
TRBJ1-1,TRBV19,13,CASRATLNTEAFF
TRBJ2-2,TRBV19,14,CASSSQAYTGELFF
TRBJ1-3,TRBV3-1/TRBV3-2,15,CAHRQEALTGNTIYF
TRBJ2-1,TRBV9,14,CASSVSGTYNEQFF
TRBJ2-6,TRBV25-1,15,CASSAQGIGANVLTF
TRBJ2-7,TRBV7-2,13,CASSLGTLREQYF
TRBJ2-7,TRBV11-3,15,CASSLGASGTYEQYF
TRBJ2-2,TRBV4-3,18,CASSHVSYGTIDTGELFF
TRBJ1-5,TRBV29-1,13,CSAHMGEDQPQHF
TRBJ1-1,TRBV10-3,14,CAISESQVNTEAFF
TRBJ1-5,TRBV2,14,CASSTTGGRQPQHF
TRBJ2-2,TRBV6-5,14,CASSRTGRTGELFF
TRBJ1-1,TRBV10-3,13,CATLGGGGTEAFF
TRBJ1-1,TRBV2,14,CASTMDRTNTEAFF